The source of this T cell receptor beta chain is a study of cytomegalovirus exposure and HLA in healthy donors. As for the study in general: In a previous analysis, 120 million or so unique TCR beta sequences were found from 150 million to 200 million T cells. A data release that came early held approximately 85 million unique TCRs from HLA-typed donors. Whole-study findings and limits: Using a false discovery rate of 0.05, a later analysis showed that 16,951 TCR beta sequences were associated with HLA alleles. In an earlier analysis, about 87% or about 30%: the productive usage of most TCR beta V segments.

The primer mix had 60 Vbeta and 13 Jbeta primers. Measured with immunoSEQ multiplex PCR; TCRdb has only the in-frame clones, and not every one. The top ten hold roughly 1.2% of the sample, which has about 130,000 clones, about 84% seen once. This clone has only a few counts. Its target is unknown. This TCR was sampled from a boy younger than 18 in good health and CMV-seronegative. The sample taken for sequencing was PBMCs.

CDR3 loop: CASSRQGVAGELFF. The CDR3 DNA reads TGCGCCAGCAGCCGTCAGGGGGTTGCCGGGGAGCTGTTTTTT. V gene TRBV4-1 combines with J gene TRBJ2-2; TRBD1 matches 7 bases. This CDR3 contains 14 residues. After removal of 4 bases from V and 6 bases from J, the junction contained 5 bases not matched to a gene. Germline V gene lookup returns CDR1 MGHRA and CDR2 YSYEKL.